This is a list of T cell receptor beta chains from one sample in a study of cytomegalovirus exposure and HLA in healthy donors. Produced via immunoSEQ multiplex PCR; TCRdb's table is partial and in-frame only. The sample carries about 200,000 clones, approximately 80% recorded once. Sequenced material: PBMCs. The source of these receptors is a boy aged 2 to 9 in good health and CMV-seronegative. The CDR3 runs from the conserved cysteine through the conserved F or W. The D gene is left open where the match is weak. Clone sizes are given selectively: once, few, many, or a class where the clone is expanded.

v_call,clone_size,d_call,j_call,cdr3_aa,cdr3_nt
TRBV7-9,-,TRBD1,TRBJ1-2,CASSPQTGSMGYTF,TGTGCCAGCAGCCCGCAGACAGGGAGTATGGGCTACACCTTC
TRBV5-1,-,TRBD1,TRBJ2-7,CASSYTTGNYEQYF,TGCGCCAGCAGCTATACGACAGGGAACTACGAGCAGTACTTC
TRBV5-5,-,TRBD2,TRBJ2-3,CASSPVPRGSTDTQYF,TGTGCCAGCAGTCCCGTCCCGCGGGGGAGCACAGATACGCAGTATTTT
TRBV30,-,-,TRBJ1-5,CAWSLLGQPQHF,TGTGCCTGGAGTCTACTAGGGCAGCCCCAGCATTTT
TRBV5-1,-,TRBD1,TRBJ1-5,CASRQGAEQPQHF,TGCGCCAGCAGGCAGGGGGCGGAACAGCCCCAGCATTTT
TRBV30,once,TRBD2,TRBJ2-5,CAWSGIRLAGAPEGTQYF,TGTGCCTGGAGTGGAATAAGACTAGCGGGGGCCCCGGAGGGGACCCAGTACTTC
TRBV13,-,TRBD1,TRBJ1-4,CASILSGTGNEKLFF,TGTGCCAGCATCCTTAGTGGGACAGGGAATGAAAAACTGTTTTTT
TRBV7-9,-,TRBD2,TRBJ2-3,CASSPLWAGDTDTQYF,TGTGCCAGCAGCCCACTTTGGGCGGGGGACACAGATACGCAGTATTTT
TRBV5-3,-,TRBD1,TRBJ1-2,CARSVSGTAKYGYTF,TGTGCCAGAAGCGTCTCCGGGACAGCAAAATATGGCTACACCTTC
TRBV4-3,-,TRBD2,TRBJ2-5,CASSQDGQGGETQYF,TGCGCCAGCAGCCAAGATGGGCAGGGAGGGGAGACCCAGTACTTC
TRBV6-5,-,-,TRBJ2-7,CASSYQGTSYEQYF,TGTGCCAGCAGTTACCAGGGGACCTCCTACGAGCAGTACTTC
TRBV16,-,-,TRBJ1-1,CASSQGGLGAFF,TGTGCCAGCAGCCAAGGCGGCCTAGGAGCTTTCTTT
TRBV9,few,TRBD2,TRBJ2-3,CASSGLAGGPVDTQYF,TGTGCCAGCAGCGGACTAGCGGGGGGGCCTGTAGATACGCAGTATTTT
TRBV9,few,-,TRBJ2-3,CASSGLLGDSTDTQYF,TGTGCCAGCAGCGGATTACTAGGCGATAGCACAGATACGCAGTATTTT